These 31 T cell receptor beta chains were sequenced from one sample in a study of quantifying T cell responses using KT2 cells. Study information: Reverse transcription used primers in the TCR alpha and beta constant regions.

An oligo carrying a UMI was ligated to the cDNA 3' end. An equimolar mix of RC1.1 and RC1.2 primed the beta chain across TRBC1 and TRBC2. Each CDR3 protein gets one entry after TCRdb re-called the UMI-ligation and nested PCR reads with MiXCR. The data contain 42,000 or so distinct CDR3 sequences, about a sixth of them singletons. Sequencing was done on a sample of PBMCs spiked with cells of the T cell clone KT2. The receptors shown here come from a human donor.

The rearrangement joins TRBV14 to TRBJ2-7; D ambiguous. The CDR3 spans 14 residues. The V gene's germline CDR1 is SGHDN and CDR2 FVKESK. V shed 0 bases and J shed 9 bases, with 15 bases lying between them. The CDR3 region is CASSQDTPWGVQYF. The DNA of the CDR3 is TGTGCCAGCAGCCAAGATACCCCCTGGGGTGTGCAGTACTTC.

This clonotype has more than one count but fewer than ten. V gene TRBV12-3 or TRBV12-4 combines with J gene TRBJ1-1; maybe TRBD1 (5 bases). Trimming stripped 6 bases from V and 11 bases from J, with 13 bases between. The CDR3 sequence is 11 residues long. CDR3 DNA sequence: TGTGCCAGCAGCCCAGTCCGGGGCGCTTTCTTT. This encodes CASSPVRGAFF.

This clonotype was counted at least ten times. The chain combines TRBV29-1 with TRBJ2-7; D unclear. There are 12 residues in the CDR3. Germline V CDR1 and CDR2: SQVTM, ANQGSEA. Trimming cost V 7 bases and J 11 bases, with 21 bases left between them. CDR3 bases: TGCAGCGCCCAGACCGACGCTCCATACGAGTACTTC. It yields the protein CSAQTDAPYEYF.

This clonotype was seen ten or more times. This chain uses TRBV9 with TRBJ2-3; TRBD2 aligns across 10 bases. The V gene end was trimmed by 4 bases and the J gene end by 1 base; junction bases not matched to a gene: 3. This CDR3 region has 15 residues. Germline CDR1 reads SGDLS; CDR2 reads YYNGEE. CDR3 loop: CASSFSGGRTDTQYF. CDR3 bases: TGTGCCAGCAGCTTTAGCGGGGGGCGCACAGATACGCAGTATTTT.

The rearrangement joins TRBV20-1 to TRBJ2-5; maybe TRBD1 (7 bases). V lost 4 bases to trimming and J lost 3 bases, with 18 bases between them. Germline V gene lookup returns CDR1 DFQATT and CDR2 SNEGSKA (reference sequence). The CDR3 is made up of 15 amino acids. The CDR3: CSATYFGRGEETQYF. Written as DNA, the CDR3 is TGCAGTGCTACCTACTTTGGCAGGGGGGAAGAGACCCAGTACTTC.

A few counts support this clonotype. The chain is built from TRBV9 and TRBJ1-6, with TRBD1 matching over 8 bases. V dropped 0 bases and J dropped 8; count of bases not matched to a gene: 4. The CDR3 length is 15 residues. The germline CDR1 and CDR2 sequences are SGDLS and YYNGEE. CDR3 sequence reads: CASSVGTGTDSPLHF. The CDR3 DNA follows: TGTGCCAGCAGCGTAGGGACAGGGACGGATTCACCCCTCCACTTT.

There are many counts of this clonotype. The V and J genes are TRBV12-3 or TRBV12-4 and TRBJ1-1; tentative D call: TRBD1 (5 bases). V gave up 3 bases and J gave up 4 bases, with 6 bases separating them. The CDR3 runs to 12 residues. CDR3 amino acids: CASSFGGTEAFF. The DNA for the CDR3 is TGTGCCAGCAGTTTCGGGGGCACTGAAGCTTTCTTT.

The CDR3 DNA reads as TGCAGTGCTAGTCGACTAGCGGGATCTAGCACAGATACGCAGTATTTT. Protein product: CSASRLAGSSTDTQYF. The chain joins TRBV20-1 to TRBJ2-3; 11 bases line up with TRBD2. The length of the CDR3 is 16 residues. Germline CDR1 reads DFQATT; CDR2 reads SNEGSKA (reference sequence). V lost 3 bases and J lost 0; bases outside the gene matches: 5.

This clonotype was observed a handful of times. The V gene is TRBV20-1, the J gene TRBJ2-1; D might be TRBD1 (7 bases). The germline CDR1 and CDR2 sequences are DFQATT and SNEGSKA (reference sequence). The length of the CDR3 is 17 residues. The V and J ends lost 0 bases and 4 bases respectively, with 19 bases between them. DNA for the CDR3: TGCAGTGCTAGAGAGTCAGGGGGACTCTCACCGTACAATGAGCAGTTCTTC. Translating it yields CSARESGGLSPYNEQFF.

Only a few counts were recorded for this clonotype. The chain links TRBV5-1 to TRBJ2-7; 8 bases map to TRBD1. The germline V gene has CDR1 SGHRS and CDR2 YFSETQ. This CDR3 contains 14 residues. The ends lost 5 bases at V and 3 bases at J; junction bases unmatched: 7. CDR3 in amino acids: CASRYGGQGYEQYF. CDR3 in DNA: TGCGCCAGCAGATACGGCGGACAGGGCTACGAGCAGTACTTC.

This clonotype occurred a few times. V and J are TRBV7-3 and TRBJ1-1; D gene unclear. The germline CDR1 and CDR2 sequences are SGHTA and FQGTGA. This CDR3 spans 14 amino acids. V was trimmed by 0 bases and J by 1 base, leaving 6 bases between them. CDR3 DNA: TGTGCCAGCAGCTTAACGGGAGAGAACACTGAAGCTTTCTTT. Protein: CASSLTGENTEAFF.

This clonotype was counted between two and nine times. The V gene is TRBV6-5, the J gene TRBJ1-6; D is ambiguous. This CDR3 contains 14 residues. Germline V gene data show CDR1 as MNHEY and CDR2 as SVGAGI. Deletions cut 6 bases from V and 7 bases from J, with 13 bases between. This CDR3 is CASSRASRNSPLHF. DNA of the CDR3: TGTGCCAGCAGCCGGGCCAGCAGGAATTCACCCCTCCACTTT.

As for this clonotype: An end of the junction does not agree with germline; a read error may underlie this. The J gene is TRBJ1-1, the V gene TRBV4-2; a possible D gene is TRBD1 (5 bases). The CDR3 covers 14 residues. Germline CDR1 LGHNA, CDR2 YNFKEQ. The CDR3 sequence: CASSQGVENTEAFF. The CDR3 DNA is TGTGCCAGCAGTCAAGGGGTCGAGAACACTGAAGCTTTCTTT.

This clonotype was detected ten times or more. V usage is TRBV6-5 and J usage is TRBJ1-1; TRBD1 aligns across 9 bases. CDR1 and CDR2 from the germline V gene are MNHEY and SVGAGI. V shed 0 bases, J shed 3 bases, and the junction held 5 bases outside the gene matches. The CDR3 spans 16 residues. The CDR3 loop is CASSYSGTGLDTEAFF. In DNA, the CDR3 is TGTGCCAGCAGTTACTCAGGGACAGGGCTGGACACTGAAGCTTTCTTT.

This chain uses TRBV5-1 with TRBJ1-5; 9 nucleotides agree with TRBD1. This CDR3 spans 15 amino acids. J was trimmed by 0 bases and V by 5 bases; bases with no gene match: 3. Germline-derived CDR1 and CDR2 are SGHRS and YFSETQ. This CDR3 reads CASRSGQGSNQPQHF. The CDR3 nucleotides read TGCGCCAGCAGATCGGGACAGGGTAGCAATCAGCCCCAGCATTTT.

The chain combines TRBV3-1 with TRBJ2-2, with 11 bases fitting TRBD2. CDR1 and CDR2 (germline): LGHDT, YNNKEL (reference sequence). The CDR3 runs to 14 residues. J was trimmed by 6 bases and V by 5 bases; bases with no gene match: 2. The CDR3 DNA sequence: TGTGCCAGCAGCACGGGACTAGCGGCCGGGGAGCTGTTTTTT. Protein sequence: CASSTGLAAGELFF. The variable domain in full, completed from reference TRBV3-1 and TRBJ2-2, reads DTAVSQTPKYLVTQMGNDKSIKCEQNLGHDTMYWYKQDSKKFLKIMFSYNNKELIINETVPNRFSPKSPDKAHLNLHINSLELGDSAVYFCASSTGLAAGELFFGEGSRLTVL.

This clonotype was detected only a few times. The chain employs TRBV18 and TRBJ2-5; maybe TRBD2 (5 bases). V lost 4 bases to trimming and J lost 10 bases, with 13 bases between them. Per germline, CDR1 KGHSH and CDR2 LQKENI. This CDR3 is built from 12 residues. This chain's CDR3 is CASSRTPRSQYF. In DNA form, the CDR3 reads TGTGCCAGCTCACGGACTCCCCGGAGCCAGTACTTC.

This clonotype was detected only a few times. The V and J genes are TRBV20-1 and TRBJ2-7; 9 bases match TRBD1. CDR3 length: 15 amino acids. Germline V lookup: CDR1 DFQATT, CDR2 SNEGSKA (reference sequence). With V trimmed by 0 bases and J by 3 bases, 6 bases remained unmatched. DNA of the CDR3: TGCAGTGCTAGAGACGGGACAGGGTTTGACTACGAGCAGTACTTC. Its translation: CSARDGTGFDYEQYF.

This chain connects TRBV19 to TRBJ2-1; 8 positions agree with TRBD1. The germline gives CDR1 LNHDA, CDR2 SQIVND (reference sequence). The CDR3 spans 14 residues. The trim removed 4 bases at V and 4 bases at J, leaving 3 bases unmatched. The CDR3 loop is CASSKDRVYNEQFF. The CDR3 region has the DNA TGTGCCAGTAGTAAGGACAGGGTGTACAATGAGCAGTTCTTC.

The rearrangement uses TRBV7-9 and TRBJ1-4; 7 bases are shared with TRBD1. CDR3 length: 16 residues. From germline, CDR1 is SEHNR and CDR2 FQNEAQ (reference sequence). Trimming cost V 5 bases and J 2 bases; bases outside gene matches: 8. The CDR3 DNA is TGTGCCAGCAGCACGGAGGACAGGTGGACTAATGAAAAACTGTTTTTT. Encoded protein: CASSTEDRWTNEKLFF.

V and J are TRBV3-1 and TRBJ1-2, with 8 bases that match TRBD1. The CDR3 runs to 19 residues. In germline, CDR1 is LGHDT, CDR2 YNNKEL (reference sequence). V shed 0 bases and J 1 base; nucleotides not matched to a gene: 13. CDR3 loop: CASSQDALSATGVNYGYTF. CDR3 DNA sequence: TGTGCCAGCAGCCAAGATGCCCTCTCGGCGACAGGGGTTAACTATGGCTACACCTTC.

The rearrangement joins TRBV6-2 or TRBV6-3 to TRBJ1-2, with 8 bases that match TRBD1. The V segment lost 2 bases and the J segment 0 bases; nucleotides outside the gene matches: 2. The CDR3 extends over 15 amino acids. The germline V gene encodes CDR1 MNHEY and CDR2 SVGEGT. In DNA form, the CDR3 reads TGTGCCAGCAGTTACCCGGACAGGGCTAACTATGGCTACACCTTC. The encoded protein is CASSYPDRANYGYTF.

The rearrangement joins TRBV5-5 to TRBJ1-5; possible D gene TRBD1, 5 bases. V dropped 4 bases and J dropped 4 bases, with 12 bases sitting between them. The CDR3 has 14 residues. CDR1 is SGHKS, CDR2 YYEKEE, per germline (reference sequence). The CDR3 spells CASSPRGENQPQHF. CDR3 DNA: TGTGCCAGCAGCCCGCGGGGGGAGAATCAGCCCCAGCATTTT.

V usage is TRBV20-1 and J usage is TRBJ2-1; 16 nucleotides agree with TRBD2. This CDR3 has 16 residues. CDR1 and CDR2 (germline): DFQATT, SNEGSKA (reference sequence). Losses at the gene ends were 6 bases for V and 4 bases for J; bases not matched to a gene: 6. CDR3 region: CSALGLAGGIYNEQFF. The CDR3 DNA is TGCAGTGCCCTGGGACTAGCGGGAGGGATATACAATGAGCAGTTCTTC.

For this clonotype: This clone may be a read error of a much larger clone one base away. The chain is built from TRBV6-6 and TRBJ2-1; 15 bases align to TRBD2. V dropped 9 bases and J dropped 15; count of bases not matched to a gene: 12. Per the germline V gene, CDR1 is MNHNY and CDR2 is SVGAGI (reference sequence). This CDR3 region has 14 residues. The CDR3 spells CARKGLAGGPHVFF. Here the CDR3 DNA reads TGTGCCAGAAAAGGACTAGCGGGAGGGCCCCACGTGTTCTTC.

The V and J genes are TRBV7-8 and TRBJ2-4; tentatively, D is TRBD2 (7 bases). CDR3 length: 14 amino acids. Per germline, CDR1 SGHVS and CDR2 FQNEAQ. Trimming removed 5 bases at V and 9 bases at J, with 17 bases between. CDR3 amino acids: CASSLAGAGVIQYF. The CDR3 DNA reads TGTGCCAGCAGCCTCGCGGGGGCGGGGGTCATTCAGTACTTC.

This clonotype was counted a few times. The chain recombines TRBV6-5 with TRBJ2-7, with 14 bases that match TRBD2. V was pared by 6 bases and J by 5 bases, with 9 bases of the junction left unmatched. Germline assignment: CDR1 MNHEY and CDR2 SVGAGI. The CDR3 totals 16 residues. CDR3 protein: CASSHETSGGGHEQYF. The CDR3 DNA sequence: TGTGCCAGCAGCCACGAGACTAGCGGGGGGGGCCACGAGCAGTACTTC.

V and J are TRBV27 and TRBJ1-2, with 8 bases aligning to TRBD1. The CDR3 is 15 residues long. Per the germline V gene, CDR1 is MNHEY and CDR2 is SMNVEV (reference sequence). Unmatched junction bases numbered 10, after V lost 6 bases and J lost 4 bases. CDR3 sequence reads: CASSFRDRFPYGYTF. The CDR3 DNA sequence: TGTGCCAGCAGCTTCCGGGACAGGTTTCCCTATGGCTACACCTTC.

The table lists this clonotype with many counts. The chain joins TRBV20-1 to TRBJ2-3, with D maybe TRBD2 (6 bases). Per the germline V gene, CDR1 is DFQATT and CDR2 is SNEGSKA (reference sequence). There are 14 residues in the CDR3. Trimming stripped 2 bases from V and 3 bases from J, with 12 bases between. The CDR3 DNA is TGCAGTGCTAGAAGCGGGCATGAGACAGATACGCAGTATTTT. This gives the protein CSARSGHETDTQYF.

V and J are TRBV15 and TRBJ1-4; D might be TRBD1 (5 bases). The V gene lost 1 base and the J gene lost 3 bases, with 18 bases spanning the gap. Germline V CDR1 and CDR2: LNHNV, YYDKDF (reference sequence). This CDR3 has 18 residues. CDR3: CATSRGLSGGRANEKLFF. The CDR3, as DNA: TGTGCCACCAGCAGAGGATTGTCGGGTGGCAGGGCTAATGAAAAACTGTTTTTT. The entire variable domain, with the rest obtained from reference TRBV15 and TRBJ1-4, is as follows: DAMVIQNPRYQVTQFGKPVTLSCSQTLNHNVMYWYQQKSSQAPKLLFHYYDKDFNNEADTPDNFQSRRPNTSFCFLDIRSPGLGDTAMYLCATSRGLSGGRANEKLFFGSGTQLSVL.

This clonotype was observed at least ten times. The chain carries TRBV28 and TRBJ1-1; D ambiguous. The V end was cut by 3 bases, the J end by 10 bases, with 9 bases between. The CDR3 runs to 11 residues. CDR1 is MDHEN, CDR2 SYDVKM, per germline. The CDR3 nucleotides are TGTGCCAGCAGTTTGAGATCTGGAGCTTTCTTT. Translation: CASSLRSGAFF.